A selection of T cell receptor beta chains follows, all from one sample in a study of CD8 T cells in Susac syndrome. TCRdb called the immunoSEQ multiplex PCR reads again in MiXCR, with one record for every CDR3 protein. The sample shows 150,000 to 200,000 distinct CDR3 sequences, around 93% of them seen only once. Material: CD4+ T cells from PBMCs. The receptors come from a human donor in good health. The conserved cysteine and the conserved F or W are not part of the CDR3 here. Fields, in order: J gene, clone size, V gene, CDR3 protein. Clone sizes are given selectively: once, few, many, or a class where the clone is expanded.

TRBJ2-7	-	TRBV29-1	SVEGLRNEQY
TRBJ1-3	-	TRBV12-3/TRBV12-4	ASRTDRGLLGATKRSRRNTIY
TRBJ1-2	-	TRBV7-9	ASSRTSGGYGYT
TRBJ1-2	once	TRBV12-3/TRBV12-4	ASSPPGIFYGYT
TRBJ2-4	-	TRBV5-6	ASSPPGTENIQY
TRBJ2-2	-	TRBV5-4	ASSLPLGARNTGELF
TRBJ2-3	-	TRBV6-2/TRBV6-3	ASSAGLQTSTDTQY
TRBJ2-1	-	TRBV6-5	ASSYLAGPYNEQF
TRBJ2-1	-	TRBV3-1	ASSRQGAWEQF
TRBJ2-7	few	TRBV28	ASNRQGLRYEQY
TRBJ2-5	-	TRBV6-2/TRBV6-3	ASHTETQY
TRBJ2-5	-	TRBV6-2/TRBV6-3	ASSYPGTQY
TRBJ1-1	-	TRBV30	AWSWYTEAF
TRBJ1-2	-	TRBV27	ASSPDRDTGYGYT